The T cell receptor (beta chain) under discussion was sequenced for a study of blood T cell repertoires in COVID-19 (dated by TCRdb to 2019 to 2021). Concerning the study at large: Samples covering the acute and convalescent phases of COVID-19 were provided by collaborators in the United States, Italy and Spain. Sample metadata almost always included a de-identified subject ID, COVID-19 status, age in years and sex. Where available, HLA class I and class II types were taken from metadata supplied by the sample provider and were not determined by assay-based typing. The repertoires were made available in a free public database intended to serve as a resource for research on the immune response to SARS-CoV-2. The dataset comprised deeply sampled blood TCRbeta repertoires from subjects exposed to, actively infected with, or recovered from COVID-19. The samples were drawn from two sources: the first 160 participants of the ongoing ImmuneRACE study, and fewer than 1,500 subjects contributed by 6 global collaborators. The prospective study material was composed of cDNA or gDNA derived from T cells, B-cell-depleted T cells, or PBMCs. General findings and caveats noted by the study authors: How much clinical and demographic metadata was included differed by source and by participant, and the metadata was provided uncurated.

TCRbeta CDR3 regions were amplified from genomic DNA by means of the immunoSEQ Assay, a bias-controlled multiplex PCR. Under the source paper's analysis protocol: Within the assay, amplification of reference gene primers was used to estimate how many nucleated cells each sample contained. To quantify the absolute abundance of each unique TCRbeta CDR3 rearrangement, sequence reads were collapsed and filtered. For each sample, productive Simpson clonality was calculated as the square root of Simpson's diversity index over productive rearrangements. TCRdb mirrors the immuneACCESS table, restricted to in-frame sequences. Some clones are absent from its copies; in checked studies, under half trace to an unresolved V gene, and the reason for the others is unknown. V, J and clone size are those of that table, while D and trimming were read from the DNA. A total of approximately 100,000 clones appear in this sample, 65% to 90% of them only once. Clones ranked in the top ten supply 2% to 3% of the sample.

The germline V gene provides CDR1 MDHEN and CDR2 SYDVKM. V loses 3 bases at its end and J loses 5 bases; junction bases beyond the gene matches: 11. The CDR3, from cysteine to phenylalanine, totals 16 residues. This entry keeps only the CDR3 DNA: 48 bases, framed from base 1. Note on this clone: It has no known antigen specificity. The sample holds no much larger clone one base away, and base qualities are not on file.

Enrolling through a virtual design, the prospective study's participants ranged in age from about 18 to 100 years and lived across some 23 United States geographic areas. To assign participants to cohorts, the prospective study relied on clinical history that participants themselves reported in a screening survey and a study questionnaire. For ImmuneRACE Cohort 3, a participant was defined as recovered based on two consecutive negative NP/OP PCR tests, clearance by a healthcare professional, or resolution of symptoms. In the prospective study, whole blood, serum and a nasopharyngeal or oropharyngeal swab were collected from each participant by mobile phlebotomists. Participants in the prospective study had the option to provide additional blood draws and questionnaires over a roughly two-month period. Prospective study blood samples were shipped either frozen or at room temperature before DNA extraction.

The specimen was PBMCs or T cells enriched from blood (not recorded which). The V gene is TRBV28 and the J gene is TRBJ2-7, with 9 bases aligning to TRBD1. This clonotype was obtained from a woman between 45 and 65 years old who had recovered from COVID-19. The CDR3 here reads CASSFMGPDRGHEQYF. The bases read TGTGCCAGCAGTTTTATGGGGCCGGACAGGGGACACGAGCAGTACTTC. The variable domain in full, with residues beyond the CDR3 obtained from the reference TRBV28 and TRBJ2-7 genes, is DVKVTQSSRYLVKRTGEKVFLECVQDMDHENMFWYRQDPGLGLRLIYFSYDVKMKEKGDIPEGYSVSREKKERFSLILESASTNQTSMYLCASSFMGPDRGHEQYFGPGTRLTVT.